A single sample gave rise to the 31 T cell receptor beta chains below, sequenced in a study of blood T cell repertoires in COVID-19. Clones were read by immunoSEQ multiplex PCR, and TCRdb kept only the in-frame ones, dropping some. The data contain 250,000 or so clones, around four fifths of them singletons. The sample consisted of PBMCs or T cells enriched from blood (not recorded which). The receptors originated from a woman in her thirties or forties who had been exposed to COVID-19.

The chain couples TRBV6-5 to TRBJ1-1, with TRBD1 as a possible D gene (6 bases). The CDR3 totals 12 residues. CDR1 and CDR2 from the germline V gene are MNHEY and SVGAGI. V was shortened by 5 bases and J by 10 bases, with 14 bases between the two germline ends. Here the CDR3 DNA reads TGTGCCAGCAGTCGCCTCGGGACAAGAGCTTTCTTT. It translates to CASSRLGTRAFF.

The V gene is TRBV29-1, the J gene TRBJ2-7; D not resolved. The V gene lost 5 bases and the J gene lost 0 bases, with 11 bases spanning the gap. Per the germline V gene, CDR1 is SQVTM and CDR2 is ANQGSEA. The CDR3 loop spans 13 amino acids. CDR3 sequence reads: CSVLRPSSYEQYF. The CDR3 DNA follows: TGCAGCGTTCTCCGACCTAGCTCCTACGAGCAGTACTTC.

The chain recombines TRBV5-1 with TRBJ2-7; 8 nucleotides align to TRBD1. The CDR3 loop spans 15 amino acids. The germline CDR1 and CDR2 sequences are SGHRS and YFSETQ. Trimming at V came to 4 bases and at J to 0 bases, leaving 6 bases not matched to a gene. The CDR3 is CASSLEGQDSYEQYF. The CDR3 coding sequence is TGCGCCAGCAGCCTCGAGGGACAGGACTCCTACGAGCAGTACTTC.

This clone was counted only a few times. The chain links TRBV29-1 to TRBJ2-1; 13 positions match TRBD2. The CDR3 runs to 16 residues. V gave up 1 base and J gave up 11 bases; unmatched junction bases: 11. CDR1 SQVTM and CDR2 ANQGSEA come from the germline V gene. Here the CDR3 reads CSVEGLGTSGDYQQFF. DNA of the CDR3: TGCAGCGTTGAAGGACTGGGGACTAGCGGGGACTATCAGCAGTTCTTC.

The chain combines TRBV7-9 with TRBJ2-7; TRBD1 is a possible D gene (6 bases). The germline V and J ends were trimmed by 4 bases and 1 base, with 14 bases remaining between them. CDR1 is SEHNR, CDR2 FQNEAQ, per germline (reference sequence). The CDR3 consists of 15 residues. CDR3 sequence reads: CASSYGQLESYEQYF. As DNA, the CDR3 is TGTGCCAGCAGCTATGGACAGCTTGAGTCCTACGAGCAGTACTTC.

J is TRBJ2-2 and V is TRBV23-1; 9 bases are shared with TRBD1. TRBV23-1 is assigned to the ORF class and has an uncertain function. This CDR3 region has 17 residues. The trim removed 0 bases at V and 3 bases at J, leaving 5 bases unmatched. The CDR3 loop is CASSQSGDRAHTGELFF. In nucleotides, the CDR3 is TGCGCCAGCAGTCAATCCGGGGACAGGGCGCACACCGGGGAGCTGTTTTTT.

This chain uses TRBV11-2 with TRBJ1-1, with a weak D call TRBD1 (6 bases). The CDR3 consists of 13 residues. The V end lost 3 bases, the J end lost 5 bases, and 10 bases lay between the germline ends. Germline values: CDR1 SGHAT, CDR2 FQNNGV. The CDR3 DNA follows: TGTGCCAGCAGCTTCGGGGGGCGTACTGAAGCTTTCTTT. Its translation: CASSFGGRTEAFF.

This chain uses TRBV2 with TRBJ2-5, with TRBD1 as a possible D gene (6 bases). The CDR3 totals 11 residues. Germline V gene lookup returns CDR1 SNHLY and CDR2 FYNNEI. The V gene lost 8 bases and the J gene lost 3 bases, with 7 bases spanning the gap. The CDR3 loop is CASQGKETQYF. Here the CDR3 DNA reads TGTGCCAGCCAGGGGAAAGAGACCCAGTACTTC.

For the CDR3, the DNA is TGTGCCAGCAGTTCAGGGGGGAACACTCAGCCCCAGCATTTT. Encoded protein: CASSSGGNTQPQHF. The V and J genes are TRBV28 and TRBJ1-5; 7 bases line up with TRBD1. Germline trimming cut 4 bases from V and 6 bases from J; bases unmatched to any gene: 6. This CDR3 is built from 14 residues. Germline loops: CDR1 MDHEN, CDR2 SYDVKM.

J is TRBJ1-2 and V is TRBV7-9; TRBD1 aligns across 7 bases. The junction had 4 bases not matched to a gene; V was cut back by 3 bases and J by 3 bases. Germline lookup yields CDR1 SEHNR and CDR2 FQNEAQ (reference sequence). The CDR3 totals 14 residues. The CDR3 nucleotides read TGTGCCAGCAGCTTCGGACAGGTATACTATGGCTACACCTTC. Translated, it gives CASSFGQVYYGYTF.

The rearrangement links TRBV5-1 to TRBJ2-2, with D possibly TRBD2 on 6 matching bases. Between the trimmed V and J ends, which lost 4 bases and 4 bases, there was a span of 11 bases. The CDR3 runs 14 residues. In germline, CDR1 is SGHRS, CDR2 YFSETQ. CDR3 amino acids: CASSPEGFTGELFF. The CDR3 nucleotides are TGCGCCAGCAGCCCGGAGGGGTTCACCGGGGAGCTGTTTTTT.

The V call is TRBV29-1, the J call TRBJ2-1, with TRBD2 as a possible D gene (7 bases). Germline assignment: CDR1 SQVTM and CDR2 ANQGSEA. Deletions cut 3 bases from V and 5 bases from J, with 17 bases between. The CDR3 extends over 15 amino acids. Written as DNA, the CDR3 is TGCAGCGTTGACGCACAGGGCGGGGGTCACAATGAGCAGTTCTTC. Translation gives CSVDAQGGGHNEQFF.

V is TRBV7-2 and J is TRBJ1-5; D call uncertain. This CDR3 has 15 amino acids. The V and J ends lost 1 base and 4 bases respectively, with 11 bases between them. Germline-derived CDR1 and CDR2 are SGHTA and FQGNSA. Here the CDR3 reads CASSLGGSKNQPQHF. For the CDR3, the DNA is TGTGCCAGCAGCTTAGGAGGCTCCAAGAATCAGCCCCAGCATTTT.

With regard to this clone: In the same sample, other DNA sequences code for this CDR3. This rearrangement joins TRBV7-3 to TRBJ2-7; D is perhaps TRBD1 (6 bases). Germline CDR1 SGHTA, CDR2 FQGTGA. V lost 2 bases and J 6 bases, leaving 11 bases between the germline ends. The CDR3 is 13 residues long. In DNA, the CDR3 is TGTGCCAGCAGCTTAGGGCAGGGGCGCGAGCAGTACTTC. It translates to CASSLGQGREQYF.

The genes are TRBV28 and TRBJ1-6, with a tentative D call TRBD1 (5 bases). Germline loops: CDR1 MDHEN, CDR2 SYDVKM. This CDR3 comprises 19 residues. V was shortened by 5 bases and J by 7 bases, with 27 bases between the two germline ends. CDR3 DNA: TGTGCCAGCAGTCTACTGACGGTTCGGGTCAGGGTGGGCAATTCACCCCTCCACTTT. It is translated as CASSLLTVRVRVGNSPLHF.

The chain joins TRBV19 to TRBJ1-6; possibly TRBD1 for D (5 bases). V was cut by 5 bases and J by 11 bases, with 13 bases left in between. The length of the CDR3 is 13 residues. CDR1 is LNHDA and CDR2 is SQIVND in the germline V gene (reference sequence). The CDR3 protein is CASSADIGTPLHF. The CDR3 DNA reads TGTGCCAGTAGTGCGGACATAGGGACACCCCTCCACTTT.

The chain joins TRBV7-6 to TRBJ2-3, with D perhaps TRBD1 (6 bases). CDR1 is SGHVS, CDR2 FNYEAQ, per germline. Deletions cut 2 bases from V and 5 bases from J, with 20 bases between. The CDR3 length is 17 residues. The DNA for the CDR3 is TGTGCCAGCAGCTTATTAAGGACAGACCCACGTGAAGATACGCAGTATTTT. Translating gives CASSLLRTDPREDTQYF.

The chain is built from TRBV18 and TRBJ1-4; TRBD1 agrees at 7 bases. Germline loops: CDR1 KGHSH, CDR2 LQKENI. J gave up 0 bases and V 6 bases, and 4 bases lay outside the gene matches. The CDR3 contains 15 residues. CDR3 in amino acids: CASSQQGTTNEKLFF. The CDR3 DNA follows: TGTGCCAGCTCGCAACAGGGGACAACTAATGAAAAACTGTTTTTT.

The chain employs TRBV5-1 and TRBJ2-7, with D possibly being TRBD2 (5 bases). The germline V gene has CDR1 SGHRS and CDR2 YFSETQ. V dropped 4 bases and J dropped 6 bases, with 14 bases sitting between them. This CDR3 spans 13 amino acids. The CDR3 DNA reads TGCGCCAGCAGCCGGGATTGGGGTTCCGAGCAGTACTTC. Translated: CASSRDWGSEQYF.

The chain uses TRBV7-8 and TRBJ1-3, with TRBD1 matching 7 bases. V dropped 1 base and J dropped 2; count of bases not matched to a gene: 2. The CDR3 consists of 15 residues. Germline-derived CDR1 and CDR2 are SGHVS and FQNEAQ. CDR3 sequence (DNA): TGTGCCAGCAGCTTAGGGGACAGACCTGGAAACACCATATATTTT. Its translation is CASSLGDRPGNTIYF.

The chain couples TRBV5-1 to TRBJ1-3; the D is unclear. CDR3 length: 14 amino acids. Germline CDR1 SGHRS, CDR2 YFSETQ. V lost 0 bases to trimming and J lost 4 bases, with 8 bases between them. CDR3 amino acids: CASSLAAAGNTIYF. The CDR3 DNA sequence: TGCGCCAGCAGCTTGGCCGCAGCGGGAAACACCATATATTTT.

This chain connects TRBV18 to TRBJ1-1, with D unclear. Germline loops: CDR1 KGHSH, CDR2 LQKENI. The ends were cut back, 2 bases at V and 1 base at J, with 8 bases in the middle. This CDR3 is built from 14 residues. The CDR3 here is CASSPFDSNTEAFF. For the CDR3, the DNA is TGTGCCAGCTCACCATTCGACTCGAACACTGAAGCTTTCTTT.

This clone was seen once. V usage is TRBV10-3 and J usage is TRBJ1-1; D uncertain. This CDR3 has 14 amino acids. Deletions cut 0 bases from V and 2 bases from J, with 7 bases between. Germline CDR1 reads ENHRY; CDR2 reads SYGVKD. The chain's CDR3 is CAISESRLNTEAFF. Written as DNA, the CDR3 is TGTGCCATCAGTGAGTCGAGGCTCAACACTGAAGCTTTCTTT.

The chain links TRBV10-3 to TRBJ1-1; D uncertain. Germline assignment: CDR1 ENHRY and CDR2 SYGVKD. V was trimmed by 4 bases and J by 0 bases, leaving 9 bases between them. This CDR3 is built from 14 residues. CDR3 residues: CAISVAGMNTEAFF. The CDR3 nucleotides are TGTGCCATCAGTGTGGCGGGGATGAACACTGAAGCTTTCTTT.

The J gene is TRBJ1-6, the V gene TRBV18, with unresolved D. Germline CDR1 KGHSH, CDR2 LQKENI. The V gene lost 3 bases and the J gene lost 7 bases, with 10 bases spanning the gap. The CDR3 loop spans 14 amino acids. This CDR3 is CASSPEMRNSPLHF. The DNA for the CDR3 is TGTGCCAGCTCACCCGAGATGAGGAATTCACCCCTCCACTTT.

CDR3 protein: CASNLQAIYNSPLHF. CDR3 DNA: TGTGCCAGCAACTTACAGGCGATCTATAATTCACCCCTCCACTTT. The chain joins TRBV28 to TRBJ1-6; a weak D match, TRBD1 (5 bases). This CDR3 is 15 amino acids long. V shed 7 bases and J shed 3 bases, with 13 bases lying between them. Germline values: CDR1 MDHEN, CDR2 SYDVKM.

This clone was counted once. The chain has TRBV4-2 and TRBJ2-2; D unclear. The germline CDR1 and CDR2 sequences are LGHNA and YNFKEQ. The CDR3 covers 15 residues. V dropped 0 bases and J dropped 5 bases, with 10 bases sitting between them. The CDR3: CASSQDPRRTGELFF. DNA of the CDR3: TGTGCCAGCAGCCAAGATCCCCGTCGGACCGGGGAGCTGTTTTTT.

The rearrangement joins TRBV2 to TRBJ1-5, with D perhaps matching TRBD1 (6 bases). The CDR3 has 15 residues. Trimming shortened V by 9 bases and J by 3 bases, and 18 bases separated the two germline ends. The germline gives CDR1 SNHLY, CDR2 FYNNEI. The CDR3 protein is CASGGGGRNNQPQHF. Here the CDR3 DNA reads TGTGCCAGTGGAGGGGGGGGGAGAAACAATCAGCCCCAGCATTTT.

This chain joins TRBV5-1 and TRBJ1-2, with TRBD1 matching over 7 bases. The CDR3 totals 14 residues. The germline CDR1 and CDR2 sequences are SGHRS and YFSETQ. V lost 3 bases to trimming and J lost 4 bases; unmatched junction nucleotides: 6. The CDR3 loop is CASSSSDRVYGYTF. The CDR3 nucleotides read TGCGCCAGCAGCTCCTCAGACAGGGTCTATGGCTACACCTTC.

The chain recombines TRBV4-3 with TRBJ1-2; a possible D gene is TRBD1 (6 bases). V was cut by 5 bases and J by 0 bases, with 22 bases left in between. CDR3 length equals 18 residues. Germline CDR1 is LGHNA and CDR2 is YSLEER. The CDR3, as DNA: TGCGCCAGCAGCACAAGGGGGGGCCGGGACACATCTAACTATGGCTACACCTTC. Its protein is CASSTRGGRDTSNYGYTF.

The J gene is TRBJ1-6, the V gene TRBV7-2; 7 bases are a match to TRBD1. J lost 16 bases, V lost 2 bases, and 8 bases had no gene match. The CDR3 contains 13 residues. The germline V gene encodes CDR1 SGHTA and CDR2 FQGNSA. This CDR3 reads CASSLSTGTVLHF. The CDR3 bases are TGTGCCAGCAGCTTATCAACCGGGACAGTACTCCACTTT.